The 27 T cell receptor beta chains reported below all come from one sample, sequenced in a study of blood T cell repertoires in COVID-19. Sequencing was performed with immunoSEQ multiplex PCR; in TCRdb, only in-frame clones are kept and a portion is missing. The sample has over 450,000 clones, roughly nine tenths seen once. The material sequenced was peripheral blood. These receptors came from a woman aged 45-65 years with COVID-19, enrolled during active disease.

The genes are TRBV4-1 and TRBJ2-1; 8 nucleotides match TRBD2. The V gene's germline CDR1 is MGHRA and CDR2 YSYEKL. Losses at the gene ends were 4 bases for V and 5 bases for J; bases not matched to a gene: 13. The CDR3 loop spans 17 amino acids. As DNA, the CDR3 is TGCGCCAGCAGCCCGAGAGGTGTAAGCGGGGGCCACAATGAGCAGTTCTTC. This translates into CASSPRGVSGGHNEQFF.

V usage is TRBV5-5 and J usage is TRBJ1-5, with D possibly TRBD1 on 5 matching bases. Trimming took off 2 bases at V and 6 bases at J, with 9 bases between the two ends. The germline CDR1 and CDR2 sequences are SGHKS and YYEKEE (reference sequence). The CDR3 contains 13 residues. The CDR3 is CASSLQDGQPQHF. The CDR3, as DNA: TGTGCCAGCAGCTTACAGGACGGTCAGCCCCAGCATTTT.

V gene TRBV3-1 (or the pseudogene TRBV3-2) combines with J gene TRBJ1-1, with D uncertain. Germline V CDR1 and CDR2: LGHDT, YNNKEL (reference sequence). Trimming removed 0 bases at V and 4 bases at J, with 12 bases between. There are 15 residues in the CDR3. CDR3 coding DNA: TGTGCCAGCAGCCAAGACCGGGGAGGGAGCACTGAAGCTTTCTTT. Translated, it gives CASSQDRGGSTEAFF.

The gene calls are TRBV15 and TRBJ2-1; possibly TRBD1 for D (5 bases). The ends were cut back, 0 bases at V and 12 bases at J, with 12 bases in the middle. The CDR3 is 13 amino acids. Germline CDR1 reads LNHNV; CDR2 reads YYDKDF (reference sequence). The CDR3 spells CATSREGHRWQFF. The CDR3 nucleotides are TGTGCCACCAGCAGAGAGGGGCACCGTTGGCAGTTCTTC.

The chain uses TRBV28 and TRBJ1-2; TRBD1 aligns across 8 bases. This CDR3 is built from 14 residues. V gave up 2 bases and J gave up 7 bases; unmatched junction bases: 6. Germline CDR1 reads MDHEN; CDR2 reads SYDVKM. Written as DNA, the CDR3 is TGTGCCAGCAGTTTAGACAGGGGCCCCTCTGGCTACACCTTC. It translates to CASSLDRGPSGYTF.

The chain is built from TRBV7-2 and TRBJ2-1, with 8 nucleotides matching TRBD2. The junction had 7 bases not matched to a gene; V was cut back by 3 bases and J by 15 bases. The CDR3 has 12 amino acids. Germline lookup yields CDR1 SGHTA and CDR2 FQGNSA. The CDR3 loop is CASSFRTSRVFF. The DNA for the CDR3 is TGTGCCAGCAGCTTTCGGACTAGCCGGGTGTTCTTC. The full variable domain, rest sourced from reference TRBV7-2 and TRBJ2-1, is GAGVSQSPSNKVTEKGKDVELRCDPISGHTALYWYRQSLGQGLEFLIYFQGNSAPDKSGLPSDRFSAERTGGSVSTLTIQRTQQEDSAVYLCASSFRTSRVFFGPGTRLTVL.

This chain links TRBV6-6 with TRBJ1-2, with 8 bases that match TRBD1. Germline V CDR1 and CDR2: MNHNY, SVGAGI (reference sequence). With V trimmed by 5 bases and J by 3 bases, 11 bases remained unmatched. CDR3 length equals 16 residues. CDR3 DNA: TGTGCCAGCAGTCCCGGACCAGGGGGCAACGACTATGGCTACACCTTC. Translating gives CASSPGPGGNDYGYTF.

The rearrangement uses TRBV19 and TRBJ1-4; no clear D gene. This CDR3 is 15 amino acids long. V lost 6 bases, J lost 5 bases, and 16 bases lay in between. Germline CDR1 LNHDA, CDR2 SQIVND (reference sequence). The CDR3 nucleotides read TGTGCCAGTAGCGTATCCCGCCGGGGAAATGAAAAACTGTTTTTT. The encoded protein is CASSVSRRGNEKLFF. Full variable domain (remainder filled in from reference TRBV19 and TRBJ1-4): DGGITQSPKYLFRKEGQNVTLSCEQNLNHDAMYWYRQDPGQGLRLIYYSQIVNDFQKGDIAEGYSVSREKKESFPLTVTSAQKNPTAFYLCASSVSRRGNEKLFFGSGTQLSVL.

The chain joins TRBV3-1 (or the pseudogene TRBV3-2) to TRBJ1-1; D is unresolved. The CDR3 loop spans 14 amino acids. Germline V gene lookup returns CDR1 LGHDT and CDR2 YNNKEL (reference sequence). Trimming took 3 bases from V and 1 from J, leaving 9 bases between them. The CDR3 loop is CASSQEVGNTEAFF. The CDR3 bases are TGTGCCAGCAGCCAGGAGGTCGGGAACACTGAAGCTTTCTTT.

This clone was seen a single time. This chain uses TRBV7-8 with TRBJ2-5; a possible D gene is TRBD1 (6 bases). Germline V gene sequence: CDR1 SGHVS, CDR2 FQNEAQ. The CDR3 has 15 residues. Between the trimmed V and J ends, which lost 5 bases and 1 base, there was a span of 14 bases. CDR3 in amino acids: CASSNRDTSQETQYF. The CDR3 coding sequence is TGTGCCAGCAGCAACCGGGACACTTCCCAAGAGACCCAGTACTTC.

CDR3 amino acids: CASSLDTVNTGELFF. The CDR3 DNA sequence: TGCGCCAGCAGCCTCGACACAGTTAACACCGGGGAGCTGTTTTTT. This chain connects TRBV5-1 to TRBJ2-2; no clear D gene. CDR3 length: 15 residues. Per the germline V gene, CDR1 is SGHRS and CDR2 is YFSETQ. V was clipped by 4 bases and J by 2 bases, with 12 bases between them.

The V call is TRBV4-2, the J call TRBJ2-3; TRBD1 matches 10 bases. CDR3 length: 15 amino acids. The germline CDR1 and CDR2 sequences are LGHNA and YNFKEQ. The V and J ends lost 0 bases and 13 bases, in that order; junction bases with no gene match: 10. Here the CDR3 DNA reads TGTGCCAGCAGCCAAGATCCCACGGGACAGGGGATGGAGTATTTT. Encoded protein: CASSQDPTGQGMEYF.

J is TRBJ2-7 and V is TRBV6-5, with 7 bases lining up with TRBD1. The CDR3 loop spans 15 amino acids. The junction had 8 bases not matched to a gene; V was cut back by 6 bases and J by 0 bases. Germline V gene lookup returns CDR1 MNHEY and CDR2 SVGAGI. The CDR3 region is CASSTGTAISYEQYF. The DNA of the CDR3 is TGTGCCAGCAGCACCGGGACAGCGATCTCCTACGAGCAGTACTTC.

This clone appeared a single time. The chain joins TRBV19 to TRBJ2-1; TRBD2 agrees at 8 bases. The V gene end was trimmed by 4 bases and the J gene end by 7 bases; junction bases not matched to a gene: 6. Looked up from germline, CDR1 is LNHDA and CDR2 is SQIVND (reference sequence). The CDR3 extends over 14 amino acids. The DNA for the CDR3 is TGTGCCAGTAGTAACCGGGGGGGCCGGAATGAGCAGTTCTTC. Its translation: CASSNRGGRNEQFF.

The genes are TRBV6-4 and TRBJ1-2; 10 bases are shared with TRBD1. The CDR3 runs 15 residues. V lost 2 bases, J lost 5 bases, and 5 bases stayed unmatched. CDR1 is MRHNA, CDR2 SNTAGT, per germline. The CDR3 DNA sequence: TGTGCCAGCAGTGACGCTCCGGGACAGGGGTATGGCTACACCTTC. Its translation is CASSDAPGQGYGYTF.

The rearrangement uses TRBV19 and TRBJ1-5; 8 nucleotides agree with TRBD1. The CDR3 spans 16 residues. J gave up 7 bases and V 4 bases, and 12 bases lay outside the gene matches. In germline, CDR1 is LNHDA, CDR2 SQIVND (reference sequence). CDR3 sequence: CASSTPTGVGGQPQHF. The CDR3 DNA reads TGTGCCAGTAGTACCCCGACAGGGGTAGGAGGACAGCCCCAGCATTTT.

This clone showed up just once. The chain joins TRBV3-1 (or the pseudogene TRBV3-2) to TRBJ1-6; D is unclear. The CDR3 sequence is 16 residues long. The ends were cut back, 1 base at V and 12 bases at J, with 19 bases in the middle. Germline V gene data show CDR1 as LGHDT and CDR2 as YNNKEL (reference sequence). For the CDR3, the DNA is TGTGCCAGCAGCCAAGTAATAGGAGGACCGGGCGGACCCCTCCACTTT. It translates to CASSQVIGGPGGPLHF.

A word on this clone: At the DNA level, this CDR3 is encoded by other sequences in the same sample as well. The V and J genes are TRBV9 and TRBJ1-5; TRBD1 aligns across 9 bases. The CDR3 runs 15 residues. Germline V lookup: CDR1 SGDLS, CDR2 YYNGEE. The V gene end was trimmed by 4 bases and the J gene end by 0 bases; junction bases not matched to a gene: 2. The CDR3 reads CASSRTGDSNQPQHF. The CDR3 coding sequence is TGTGCCAGCAGCCGGACAGGGGATAGCAATCAGCCCCAGCATTTT.

This clone was seen only a few times. V usage is TRBV27 and J usage is TRBJ2-7, with D uncertain. Germline V gene sequence: CDR1 MNHEY, CDR2 SMNVEV (reference sequence). Trimming took 4 bases from V and 7 from J, leaving 20 bases between them. The CDR3 covers 15 residues. CDR3 in amino acids: CASSSSRVAEAEQYF. The CDR3, as DNA: TGTGCCAGCAGTTCCTCACGGGTCGCCGAGGCTGAGCAGTACTTC.

This clone was seen a few times. The V call is TRBV29-1, the J call TRBJ2-2; 7 bases map to TRBD2. V trimming: 4 bases; J trimming: 8 bases; junction bases outside the gene matches: 1. Per the germline V gene, CDR1 is SQVTM and CDR2 is ANQGSEA. The CDR3 length is 11 residues. The CDR3 nucleotides read TGCAGCGTTGGTAGCGGGGGGGAGCTGTTTTTT. Its translation: CSVGSGGELFF.

The chain combines TRBV4-1 with TRBJ2-7; TRBD2 might be the D (5 bases). The ends were cut back, 1 base at V and 1 base at J, with 5 bases in the middle. CDR3 size: 13 residues. Germline V gene sequence: CDR1 MGHRA, CDR2 YSYEKL. The CDR3 sequence is CASSQGTSYEQYF. In DNA form, the CDR3 reads TGCGCCAGCAGCCAAGGGACTTCCTACGAGCAGTACTTC.

In DNA form, the CDR3 reads TGTGCCAGCAGCGGAAACCGCAGGGGGCGAAGGGAAAAACTGTTTTTT. It is translated as CASSGNRRGRREKLFF. This chain connects TRBV9 to TRBJ1-4; 8 bases are shared with TRBD1. Germline V gives CDR1 SGDLS, CDR2 YYNGEE. Trimming took 3 bases from V and 8 from J; bases not matched to a gene: 12. The length of the CDR3 is 16 residues.

The rearrangement uses TRBV2 and TRBJ2-3; 8 bases match TRBD2. Germline V gene sequence: CDR1 SNHLY, CDR2 FYNNEI. CDR3 size: 19 residues. The trim removed 4 bases at V and 2 bases at J, leaving 17 bases unmatched. CDR3 sequence: CASSGWVSGAPRPTDTQYF. The CDR3 region has the DNA TGTGCCAGCAGTGGGTGGGTTAGCGGGGCTCCCCGCCCCACAGATACGCAGTATTTT.

In the case of this clone: The junction shows a germline mismatch at one end, possibly a read error. The V and J genes are TRBV7-9 and TRBJ1-2, with TRBD1 as a possible D gene (6 bases). The CDR3 covers 14 residues. Germline-derived CDR1 and CDR2 are SEHNR and FQNEAQ (reference sequence). The CDR3 DNA sequence: TGTGCCAGCACCTTACAGGGTGCTAACTATGGCTACACCTTC. Residues: CASTLQGANYGYTF.

V and J are TRBV18 and TRBJ1-3; possible D gene TRBD1, 6 bases. From germline, CDR1 is KGHSH and CDR2 LQKENI. Trimming cost V 6 bases and J 4 bases, with 10 bases left between them. This CDR3 has 13 amino acids. CDR3 nucleotide sequence: TGTGCCAGCTCCCTTGGACAGGGAAACACCATATATTTT. As protein: CASSLGQGNTIYF.

The chain joins TRBV18 to TRBJ2-1, with 7 positions matching TRBD2. The CDR3 extends over 18 amino acids. The J segment lost 0 bases and the V segment lost 1 base, leaving 9 bases of the junction unmatched. Germline V gene lookup returns CDR1 KGHSH and CDR2 LQKENI. The DNA for the CDR3 is TGTGCCAGCTCACCACGTCGGGGGGACCTTTCCTCCTACAATGAGCAGTTCTTC. This gives the protein CASSPRRGDLSSYNEQFF.

The rearrangement links TRBV19 to TRBJ1-3, with D maybe TRBD1 (5 bases). This CDR3 is 15 amino acids long. The germline V gene has CDR1 LNHDA and CDR2 SQIVND (reference sequence). Between the trimmed V and J ends, which lost 5 bases and 0 bases, there was a span of 11 bases. In DNA, the CDR3 is TGTGCCAGTAGTGATCAGGGATACTCTGGAAACACCATATATTTT. Residues: CASSDQGYSGNTIYF.